The next 26 T cell receptor beta chains were all read from a single sample in a study of blood T cell repertoires in COVID-19. TCRdb keeps only in-frame clones here, not all; method: immunoSEQ multiplex PCR. The table has more than 350,000 clones, more than 80% seen once. Source material: PBMCs or T cells enriched from blood (not recorded which). These receptors were obtained from a man younger than 35 who had recovered from COVID-19.

The chain carries TRBV3-1 (or the pseudogene TRBV3-2) and TRBJ1-5, with 8 positions matching TRBD1. The length of the CDR3 is 15 residues. Germline V gives CDR1 LGHDT, CDR2 YNNKEL (reference sequence). V was pared by 5 bases and J by 0 bases, with 3 bases of the junction left unmatched. The CDR3 DNA sequence: TGTGCCAGCAGCGAGACAGGGGATAGCAATCAGCCCCAGCATTTT. Amino acids: CASSETGDSNQPQHF.

The CDR3 bases are TGTGCCACCAGTGACTCTACATGGGGCATCACTGAAGCTTTCTTT. Amino acids: CATSDSTWGITEAFF. This chain uses TRBV24-1 with TRBJ1-1; D is perhaps TRBD1 (5 bases). Germline CDR1 KGHDR, CDR2 SFDVKD. V shed 4 bases and J shed 4 bases, with 15 bases lying between them. The length of the CDR3 is 15 residues.

The chain recombines TRBV5-1 with TRBJ2-1; maybe TRBD2 (5 bases). The CDR3 spans 13 residues. From germline, CDR1 is SGHRS and CDR2 YFSETQ. The V end lost 0 bases, the J end lost 9 bases, and 10 bases lay between the germline ends. CDR3 nucleotide sequence: TGCGCCAGCAGCTTGGCAGCGGCGGGTGAGCAGTTCTTC. Its protein is CASSLAAAGEQFF.

This rearrangement joins TRBV6-5 to TRBJ2-7; TRBD2 agrees at 12 bases. The CDR3 contains 15 residues. Trimming cost V 6 bases and J 3 bases; bases outside gene matches: 6. Germline-derived CDR1 and CDR2 are MNHEY and SVGAGI. As DNA, the CDR3 is TGTGCCAGCAGATCAAGACTAGCGGGGGACTACGAGCAGTACTTC. It translates to CASRSRLAGDYEQYF.

The chain carries TRBV14 and TRBJ2-3, with D possibly being TRBD2 (6 bases). V was pared by 4 bases and J by 1 base, with 15 bases between. The CDR3 runs to 16 residues. The germline CDR1 and CDR2 sequences are SGHDN and FVKESK. DNA of the CDR3: TGTGCCAGCAGCCCCCGCCTACTAGCCCGCACAGATACGCAGTATTTT. Its protein product is CASSPRLLARTDTQYF.

A few counts support this clone. This sequence joins TRBV2 and TRBJ2-1; 9 bases line up with TRBD2. Germline lookup yields CDR1 SNHLY and CDR2 FYNNEI. Trimming took 4 bases from V and 1 from J; bases not matched to a gene: 5. The CDR3 is made up of 16 amino acids. The DNA for the CDR3 is TGTGCCAGCAGTGGTAGCGGGAGCAGGTCCTACAATGAGCAGTTCTTC. It encodes CASSGSGSRSYNEQFF.

Only one count was recorded for this clone. The V and J genes are TRBV3-1 (or the pseudogene TRBV3-2) and TRBJ1-2, with 7 bases aligning to TRBD1. Unmatched junction bases numbered 3, after V lost 4 bases and J lost 1 base. This CDR3 spans 14 amino acids. CDR1 LGHDT and CDR2 YNNKEL come from the germline V gene (reference sequence). The chain's CDR3 is CASSPGQDNYGYTF. In DNA, the CDR3 is TGTGCCAGCAGCCCCGGACAGGATAACTATGGCTACACCTTC.

This clone was counted once. The CDR3 is CASSLSATYNEQFF. Here the CDR3 DNA reads TGCGCCAGCAGCTTAAGCGCTACCTACAATGAGCAGTTCTTC. This rearrangement joins TRBV5-1 to TRBJ2-1; no clear D gene. Germline assignment: CDR1 SGHRS and CDR2 YFSETQ. The CDR3 has 14 residues. V was shortened by 2 bases and J by 2 bases, with 8 bases between the two germline ends.

V gene TRBV9 combines with J gene TRBJ1-1, with a possible D match to TRBD1 (6 bases). Germline V gene lookup returns CDR1 SGDLS and CDR2 YYNGEE. The CDR3 loop spans 15 amino acids. The V end lost 3 bases, the J end lost 3 bases, and 15 bases lay between the germline ends. The CDR3 DNA sequence: TGTGCCAGCAGCGCCCGGGACAAGATCTACACTGAAGCTTTCTTT. It specifies CASSARDKIYTEAFF.

V usage is TRBV6-5 and J usage is TRBJ1-1; no firm D call. The V gene lost 5 bases and the J gene lost 2 bases, with 12 bases spanning the gap. The CDR3 length is 14 residues. Germline V gene data show CDR1 as MNHEY and CDR2 as SVGAGI. The DNA for the CDR3 is TGTGCCAGCAGTCCGGGAACGCTTAACACTGAAGCTTTCTTT. This codes for CASSPGTLNTEAFF.

The chain carries TRBV28 and TRBJ1-3; 7 positions match TRBD1. Germline V gene lookup returns CDR1 MDHEN and CDR2 SYDVKM. The V segment lost 4 bases and the J segment 4 bases; nucleotides outside the gene matches: 4. CDR3 length: 14 residues. The CDR3 DNA is TGTGCCAGCAGTTCAAACAGGGGAGGAAACACCATATATTTT. Its translation: CASSSNRGGNTIYF.

The chain couples TRBV5-1 to TRBJ2-3; TRBD2 matches 11 bases. J gave up 2 bases and V 5 bases, and 7 bases lay outside the gene matches. The CDR3 covers 16 residues. Germline lookup yields CDR1 SGHRS and CDR2 YFSETQ. The DNA of the CDR3 is TGCGCCAGCAGTTACACTAGCGGGGGAGACACAGATACGCAGTATTTT. Encoded protein: CASSYTSGGDTDTQYF.

The rearrangement joins TRBV5-1 to TRBJ1-3, with unresolved D. CDR3 length: 19 amino acids. CDR1 and CDR2 (germline): SGHRS, YFSETQ. Trimming took off 10 bases at V and 0 bases at J, with 29 bases between the two ends. The CDR3 region has the DNA TGCGCCGCCATCTGCCACCGGCACGACTATCTCACCTCTGGAAACACCATATATTTT. It translates to CAAICHRHDYLTSGNTIYF.

J is TRBJ2-5 and V is TRBV5-1, with TRBD2 identical over 7 bases. The CDR3 consists of 18 residues. V trimming: 0 bases; J trimming: 2 bases; junction bases outside the gene matches: 13. Germline V gives CDR1 SGHRS, CDR2 YFSETQ. The CDR3, as DNA: TGCGCCAGCAGCTTGGGGCGATGGGCGGGGGTCGTTCAAGAGACCCAGTACTTC. Translating gives CASSLGRWAGVVQETQYF.

The CDR3 nucleotides read TGTGCCAGCAGCTTTAGTGGAGGAGAGACCCAGTACTTC. Residues: CASSFSGGETQYF. The chain uses TRBV5-5 and TRBJ2-5; weak D call: TRBD2 (5 bases). Germline CDR1 reads SGHKS; CDR2 reads YYEKEE (reference sequence). Trimming removed 2 bases from V and 4 bases from J, with 9 bases in between. The CDR3 is 13 amino acids.

The V gene is TRBV12-3 or TRBV12-4, the J gene TRBJ2-7; a possible D gene is TRBD1 (5 bases). Trimming left V 6 bases short and J 6 bases short, with 12 bases between. The CDR3 length is 12 residues. The CDR3, as DNA: TGTGCCAGCAGCTCCTTAGGGGTCGAGCAGTACTTC. Encoded protein: CASSSLGVEQYF.

The chain combines TRBV7-2 with TRBJ1-1; 7 nucleotides match TRBD1. The CDR3 is made up of 15 amino acids. Trimming at V came to 8 bases and at J to 7 bases, leaving 16 bases not matched to a gene. CDR1 SGHTA and CDR2 FQGNSA come from the germline V gene. CDR3 amino acids: CASARVTGFSGEAFF. CDR3 nucleotides: TGTGCCAGCGCGAGGGTGACAGGGTTTTCGGGTGAAGCTTTCTTT.

To note about this clone: The identical CDR3 is also encoded by other nucleotide sequences in the sample. The gene calls are TRBV12-3 or TRBV12-4 and TRBJ1-1; tentatively, D is TRBD1 (6 bases). V gave up 6 bases and J gave up 8 bases, with 10 bases separating them. There are 11 residues in the CDR3. As DNA, the CDR3 is TGTGCCAGCAGCCGAGGGACAGAAGCTTTCTTT. Residues: CASSRGTEAFF.

This chain uses TRBV20-1 with TRBJ2-3, with 7 bases aligning to TRBD1. V was pared by 3 bases and J by 4 bases, with 7 bases of the junction left unmatched. The germline gives CDR1 DFQATT, CDR2 SNEGSKA (reference sequence). This CDR3 comprises 14 residues. CDR3 in amino acids: CSASPDRVADTQYF. The CDR3 bases are TGCAGTGCTAGTCCCGACAGGGTCGCAGATACGCAGTATTTT.

This clone occurred once. The rearrangement links TRBV12-3 or TRBV12-4 to TRBJ2-7; D is perhaps TRBD1 (6 bases). The CDR3 contains 13 residues. The germline V and J ends were trimmed by 7 bases and 1 base, with 11 bases remaining between them. The CDR3 reads CASTPTGSYEQYF. The DNA of the CDR3 is TGTGCCAGCACCCCGACAGGTTCCTACGAGCAGTACTTC.

The chain carries TRBV11-2 and TRBJ1-4; no clear D gene. Trimming shortened V by 5 bases and J by 0 bases, and 10 bases separated the two germline ends. Germline assignment: CDR1 SGHAT and CDR2 FQNNGV. The CDR3 extends over 15 amino acids. This CDR3 is CASSPNYATNEKLFF. The CDR3, as DNA: TGTGCCAGCAGCCCGAACTATGCAACTAATGAAAAACTGTTTTTT.

The V and J genes are TRBV18 and TRBJ2-5, with a possible D match to TRBD2 (7 bases). Between the trimmed V and J ends, which lost 1 base and 5 bases, there was a span of 11 bases. Germline V gene sequence: CDR1 KGHSH, CDR2 LQKENI. There are 14 residues in the CDR3. In DNA, the CDR3 is TGTGCCAGCTCACCACGGGGGGGCCTGGAGACCCAGTACTTC. Its protein is CASSPRGGLETQYF.

The genes are TRBV25-1 and TRBJ1-2; 10 nucleotides agree with TRBD1. Germline V gene data show CDR1 as MGHDK and CDR2 as SYGVNS. The length of the CDR3 is 15 residues. The V and J ends lost 7 bases and 4 bases, in that order; junction bases with no gene match: 9. The CDR3: CASTSGDRGGYGYTF. CDR3 coding DNA: TGTGCCAGCACCAGTGGGGACAGGGGAGGCTATGGCTACACCTTC.

V usage is TRBV5-6 and J usage is TRBJ2-3, with D uncertain. Trimming removed 2 bases at V and 6 bases at J, with 4 bases between. The CDR3 runs to 11 residues. Germline CDR1 SGHDT, CDR2 YYEEEE. The CDR3 nucleotides read TGTGCCAGCAGCTTAGCGGATACGCAGTATTTT. Translated: CASSLADTQYF.

The gene calls are TRBV3-1 (or the pseudogene TRBV3-2) and TRBJ1-2, with 8 bases that match TRBD1. Germline V gene lookup returns CDR1 LGHDT and CDR2 YNNKEL (reference sequence). V lost 4 bases, J lost 4 bases, and 8 bases stayed unmatched. The CDR3 runs 15 residues. CDR3 protein: CASSPPVDRGYGYTF. CDR3 nucleotides: TGTGCCAGCAGCCCCCCCGTCGACAGGGGCTATGGCTACACCTTC.

The chain uses TRBV27 and TRBJ2-7, with D possibly being TRBD1 or TRBD2 (6 bases each). Trimming shortened V by 6 bases and J by 3 bases, and 12 bases separated the two germline ends. Germline CDR1 is MNHEY and CDR2 is SMNVEV (reference sequence). This CDR3 contains 13 residues. CDR3 amino acids: CASSLGGGYEQYF. The CDR3 coding sequence is TGTGCCAGCAGCTTAGGGGGAGGCTACGAGCAGTACTTC.